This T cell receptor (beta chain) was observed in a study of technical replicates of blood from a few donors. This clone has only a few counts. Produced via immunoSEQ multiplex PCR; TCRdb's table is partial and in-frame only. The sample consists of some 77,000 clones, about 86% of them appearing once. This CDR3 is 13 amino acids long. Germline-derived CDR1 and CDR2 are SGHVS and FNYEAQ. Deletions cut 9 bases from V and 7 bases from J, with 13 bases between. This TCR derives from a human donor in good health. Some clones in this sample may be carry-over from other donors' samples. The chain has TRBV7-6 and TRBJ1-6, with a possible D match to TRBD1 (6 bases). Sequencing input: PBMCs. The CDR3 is CASATGLNSPLHF. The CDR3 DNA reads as TGTGCCAGTGCGACAGGACTCAATTCACCCCTCCACTTT.